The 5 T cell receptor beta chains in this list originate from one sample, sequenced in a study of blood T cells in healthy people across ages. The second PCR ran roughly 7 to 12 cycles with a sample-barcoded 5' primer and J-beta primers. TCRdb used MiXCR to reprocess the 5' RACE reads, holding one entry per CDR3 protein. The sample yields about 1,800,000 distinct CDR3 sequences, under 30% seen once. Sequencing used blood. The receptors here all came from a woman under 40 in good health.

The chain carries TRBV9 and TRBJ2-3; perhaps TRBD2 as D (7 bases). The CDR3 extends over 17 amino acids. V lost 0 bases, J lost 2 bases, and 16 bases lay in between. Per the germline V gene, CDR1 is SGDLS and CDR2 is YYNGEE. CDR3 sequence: CASSVAGGGGFTDTQYF. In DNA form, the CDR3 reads TGTGCCAGCAGCGTAGCCGGAGGGGGGGGATTCACAGATACGCAGTATTTT.

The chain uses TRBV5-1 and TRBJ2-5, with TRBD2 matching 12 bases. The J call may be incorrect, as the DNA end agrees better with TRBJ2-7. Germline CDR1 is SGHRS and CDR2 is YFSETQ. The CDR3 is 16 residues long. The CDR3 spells CASSRYLAGGSNEQYF. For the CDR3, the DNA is TGCGCCAGCAGCCGTTATCTAGCGGGAGGGAGCAACGAGCAGTACTTC.

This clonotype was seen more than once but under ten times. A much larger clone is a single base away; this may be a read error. The CDR3 sequence is CASSGGAEQYF. CDR3 bases: TGTGCCAGCAGCGGAGGGGCCGAGCAGTACTTC. J is TRBJ2-7 and V is TRBV21-1; TRBD2 is the table's D call, not checked against the DNA. TRBV21-1 is designated a pseudogene. The CDR3 runs 11 residues.

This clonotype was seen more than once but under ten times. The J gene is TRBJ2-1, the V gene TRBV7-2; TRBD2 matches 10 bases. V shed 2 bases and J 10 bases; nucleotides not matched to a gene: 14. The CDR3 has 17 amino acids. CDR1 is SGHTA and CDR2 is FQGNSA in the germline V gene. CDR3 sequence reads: CASSLTVGLATNLEQFF. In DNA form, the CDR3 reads TGTGCCAGCAGCTTAACCGTGGGACTAGCGACGAACCTCGAGCAGTTCTTC.

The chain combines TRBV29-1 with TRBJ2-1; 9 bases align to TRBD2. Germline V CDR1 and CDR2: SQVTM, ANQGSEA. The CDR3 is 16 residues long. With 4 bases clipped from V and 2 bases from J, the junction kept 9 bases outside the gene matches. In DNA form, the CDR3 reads TGCAGCGTTGCAGATCTAGCGGGACCACCCTACAATGAGCAGTTCTTC. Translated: CSVADLAGPPYNEQFF.